This entry features one TCR beta chain sequence. The antigen is not known. The data were taken from a study of regulatory T cells. Study-level findings and limits: In patients, unique TRB V-J pairs were restricted and V/J usage skewed, especially in Tregs.

Amplification used 52 TRBV primers and 13 TRBJ primers. Produced via immunoSEQ multiplex PCR; TCRdb's table is partial and in-frame only. The sample gives over 20,000 clones, 93% of which show up once; 3.5% to 4% is in the top ten. Every patient with CD3G deficiency had evidence of autoimmunity. This CDR3 comprises 18 residues. V lost 6 bases and J lost 2, with 26 bases in between. From germline, CDR1 is MDHEN and CDR2 SYDVKM. What was sequenced was CD8+ T cells sorted from blood. The receptor was derived from a child aged 2 to 10 with CD3G deficiency. This chain links TRBV28 with TRBJ2-7; weak D call: TRBD1 (5 bases). The CDR3 DNA follows: TGTGCCAGCAGCCGATCCCACCAGGGCCAGTTGCCCCCCTACGAGCAGTACTTC. It specifies CASSRSHQGQLPPYEQYF.